This TCR beta chain is from a study of siplizumab effects on memory and regulatory T cells. The study's findings and limits: Naive T cells seemed more diverse than memory cells and seemed major alloresponse contributors. Proliferating siplizumab-culture Tregs lacked confirmation of suppressive function. Of the alloreactive clones, only a minor fraction mapped to unstimulated subsets. Researchers could not give a naive or memory phenotype to roughly 75-96% of proliferating CD4+ or CD8+ clones.

Remarks on this clone: Its antigen is unknown.

Sequencing used immunoSEQ multiplex PCR; TCRdb keeps in-frame clones, though not all of them. Here the sample spans about 91,000 clones, roughly 93% being singletons. Source material: CD8+ T cells sorted from blood. This TCR was recovered from a human donor in good health.

The CDR3 loop is CSVGLAKTGGQMNNEQFF. The CDR3 region has the DNA TGCAGCGTTGGCCTAGCGAAAACGGGGGGACAGATGAACAATGAGCAGTTCTTC. The V call is TRBV29-1, the J call TRBJ2-1; D possibly matches TRBD1 or TRBD2 (7 bases each). Trimming shortened V by 4 bases and J by 5 bases, and 27 bases separated the two germline ends. The CDR3 totals 18 residues. The V gene's germline CDR1 is SQVTM and CDR2 ANQGSEA.